The 14 T cell receptor beta chains reported below all come from one sample, sequenced in a study of CD8 T cells in ankylosing spondylitis. TCRdb reanalysed the 5' RACE reads using MiXCR and keeps one entry per CDR3 protein. The repertoire includes about 240,000 distinct CDR3 sequences, around 7.8% of them detected once, and about 6.8% sits in the top ten. The sample taken for sequencing was blood, either unsorted or a sorted T cell fraction (not recorded which). The receptors here all came from a male donor with ankylosing spondylitis or in good health (not recorded which).

This clonotype was seen ten or more times. J is TRBJ1-2 and V is TRBV14; D might be TRBD1 (5 bases). CDR3 size: 14 residues. Germline CDR1 and CDR2: SGHDN and FVKESK. Trimming took 4 bases from V and 5 from J, leaving 14 bases between them. CDR3 sequence (DNA): TGTGCCAGCAGCCTTGGAACAGGTGGTTATGGCTACACCTTC. Amino acid sequence: CASSLGTGGYGYTF.

This clonotype was observed a handful of times. The chain recombines TRBV10-3 with TRBJ1-4, with 7 bases that match TRBD1. The CDR3 has 14 amino acids. Trimming cost V 4 bases and J 6 bases; bases outside gene matches: 5. Germline-derived CDR1 and CDR2 are ENHRY and SYGVKD. For the CDR3, the DNA is TGTGCCATCAGTGTTGACAGGGAGGATGAAAAACTGTTTTTT. Its translation: CAISVDREDEKLFF.

This clonotype appeared many times. This chain links TRBV4-1 with TRBJ2-2; D gene unclear. V gave up 1 base and J gave up 6 bases, with 9 bases separating them. The CDR3 totals 14 residues. Looked up from germline, CDR1 is MGHRA and CDR2 is YSYEKL. The CDR3 nucleotides are TGCGCCAGCAGCCAAGGGCAGGTGTCCGGGGAGCTGTTTTTT. This encodes CASSQGQVSGELFF.

This clonotype was counted a few times. This sequence joins TRBV7-3 and TRBJ2-3; D may correspond to TRBD1 or TRBD2 (6 bases each). The V gene lost 5 bases and the J gene lost 2 bases, with 14 bases spanning the gap. This CDR3 comprises 15 residues. CDR1 is SGHTA, CDR2 FQGTGA, per germline. The CDR3 region is CASSRGALTTDTQYF. The CDR3, as DNA: TGTGCCAGCAGCAGGGGGGCCCTGACCACAGATACGCAGTATTTT.

This clonotype was seen a handful of times. This chain uses TRBV29-1 with TRBJ2-3; 10 bases map to TRBD2. This CDR3 spans 17 amino acids. Germline trimming cut 0 bases from V and 1 base from J; bases unmatched to any gene: 7. Germline CDR1 reads SQVTM; CDR2 reads ANQGSEA. CDR3 sequence: CSVEDRGLAGGTDTQYF. The DNA of the CDR3 is TGCAGCGTTGAAGATCGGGGGCTAGCGGGGGGCACAGATACGCAGTATTTT.

This clonotype has at least ten counts. The rearrangement uses TRBV7-2 and TRBJ2-7; maybe TRBD2 (7 bases). This CDR3 contains 15 residues. CDR1 SGHTA and CDR2 FQGNSA come from the germline V gene. V gave up 5 bases and J gave up 5 bases, with 19 bases separating them. The CDR3 coding sequence is TGTGCCAGCAGCCTAACAAGGGGGGGGGGTGACGAGCAGTACTTC. Translating gives CASSLTRGGGDEQYF.

To note about this clonotype: Possible read error: a much larger clone is one base away. This sequence joins TRBV4-3 and TRBJ2-4; 10 bases align to TRBD2. Germline lookup yields CDR1 LGHNA and CDR2 YSLEER. CDR3 size: 14 residues. J gave up 12 bases and V 4 bases, and 9 bases lay outside the gene matches. In nucleotides, the CDR3 is TGCGCCAGCAGCCGGACCGGGACTAGCGAGGATCAGTACTTC. It codes for CASSRTGTSEDQYF.

This clonotype was picked up many times. The chain has TRBV25-1 and TRBJ2-4; D is unclear. CDR3 size: 15 residues. From germline, CDR1 is MGHDK and CDR2 SYGVNS. V lost 5 bases to trimming and J lost 0 bases, with 11 bases between them. CDR3 sequence: CASSLTVLAKNIQYF. As DNA, the CDR3 is TGTGCCAGCAGTTTGACTGTACTAGCCAAAAACATTCAGTACTTC.

This clonotype was seen more than once but under ten times. Written as DNA, the CDR3 is TGTGCCAGCAGCTTAGCGCGCGGGTCCGGGACAGGGCTTACCGGGGAGCTGTTTTTT. It yields the protein CASSLARGSGTGLTGELFF. V usage is TRBV11-1 and J usage is TRBJ2-2; the match to TRBD1 covers 9 bases. The CDR3 runs to 19 residues. Germline assignment: CDR1 SGHAT and CDR2 FQDESV (reference sequence). J gave up 5 bases and V 0 bases, and 13 bases lay outside the gene matches.

This clonotype was observed many times. The genes are TRBV20-1 and TRBJ2-3; D may correspond to TRBD1 or TRBD2 (5 bases each). Trimming pared 4 bases from V and 0 bases from J, leaving 23 bases between. CDR1 is DFQATT and CDR2 is SNEGSKA in the germline V gene (reference sequence). The CDR3 spans 18 residues. CDR3 loop: CSATFTGTGYSSTDTQYF. The CDR3 nucleotides read TGCAGTGCTACCTTCACCGGGACCGGGTACTCTAGCACAGATACGCAGTATTTT.

Of note for this clonotype: At one boundary the junction diverges from the germline segment, which might be a read error. The chain employs TRBV20-1 and TRBJ2-3; D possibly matches TRBD1 or TRBD2 (5 bases each). The CDR3 consists of 17 residues. CDR1 DFQATT and CDR2 SNEGSKA come from the germline V gene (reference sequence). The CDR3 DNA sequence: TGCTGTGCTAGAGATCCCACCGGGACCGAGTCCATAGATACGCAGTATTTT. It is translated as CCARDPTGTESIDTQYF.

This clonotype was counted at least ten times. This sequence joins TRBV25-1 and TRBJ2-1, with TRBD2 matching over 11 bases. The CDR3 length is 19 residues. V was clipped by 2 bases and J by 7 bases; unmatched bases: 16. Germline loops: CDR1 MGHDK, CDR2 SYGVNS. Here the CDR3 DNA reads TGTGCCAGCAGTGAAACCCCAGGGACTAGCGGCCTCCGGGCAAATGAGCAGTTCTTC. Translating it yields CASSETPGTSGLRANEQFF.

This clonotype was detected many times. The CDR3 DNA reads as TGTGCCAGCAGCCGGGACCCTTCCGGGACAAACATTCAGTACTTC. Its protein product is CASSRDPSGTNIQYF. This sequence joins TRBV6-2 or TRBV6-3 and TRBJ2-4; D is tentatively TRBD1 or TRBD2 (5 bases each). The germline V gene has CDR1 MNHEY and CDR2 SVGEGT. The length of the CDR3 is 15 residues. Trimming stripped 6 bases from V and 6 bases from J, with 18 bases between.

This clonotype was counted at least ten times. J is TRBJ2-2 and V is TRBV7-2, with D hard to call. Germline V gene sequence: CDR1 SGHTA, CDR2 FQGNSA. Trimming took 2 bases from V and 5 from J, leaving 15 bases between them. The CDR3 has 16 residues. The CDR3 region is CASSLSWTWGTGELFF. CDR3 nucleotides: TGTGCCAGCAGCTTATCGTGGACCTGGGGAACCGGGGAGCTGTTTTTT. The complete variable domain, with remaining parts taken from reference TRBV7-2 and TRBJ2-2, reads GAGVSQSPSNKVTEKGKDVELRCDPISGHTALYWYRQSLGQGLEFLIYFQGNSAPDKSGLPSDRFSAERTGGSVSTLTIQRTQQEDSAVYLCASSLSWTWGTGELFFGEGSRLTVL.